Sequencing of this T cell receptor (beta chain) was carried out in a study of shared clonotypes between healthy human individuals. To make CD8 memory, CD45RO+ cells were put together with CCR7-negative CD45RA+ TemRA cells. Findings and caveats of the study: Expectations were that clonotype sharing among donors would be affected by sequencing depth. With a few donors compared, 5% to 5.5% of naive CD4 clonotypes were shared.

Every immunoSEQ plate was one replicate of a subset's evenly spread DNA. Generated by immunoSEQ multiplex PCR, the TCRdb table keeps only in-frame clones and is missing some. The repertoire holds about 120,000 clones, with 68% as singletons. As concerns this clone: The antigen remains unidentified.

The CDR3 totals 13 residues. Germline CDR1 MGHDK, CDR2 SYGVNS. V lost 6 bases to trimming and J lost 4 bases, with 12 bases between them. This TCR was sampled from a woman aged 25 to 39 in good health. The chain recombines TRBV25-1 with TRBJ1-2; D unresolved. The specimen sequenced was memory CD8+ T cells sorted from blood. Subset given: CD45RO+ cells pooled with CCR7-negative TemRA cells. CDR3 region: CASRGPPLYGYTF. For the CDR3, the DNA is TGTGCCAGCAGAGGCCCTCCCCTCTATGGCTACACCTTC.